The sequence of this T cell receptor (beta chain) was determined in a study of early T cells in non-severe SARS-CoV-2 infection. Across the study: Bulk RNA taken from unsorted whole blood was sequenced, leaving chains unpaired. Points from the study as a whole: Matches to VDJdb favored anti-spike CD8 responses and missed private and CD4 specificities.

This clonotype was picked up a small number of times. Its matching antigen is unknown. This CDR3 has 15 residues. Trimming removed 5 bases at V and 6 bases at J, with 20 bases between. The V gene's germline CDR1 is KGHSH and CDR2 LQKENI. Molecules of cDNA were individually given unique molecular identifiers that were attached to them. TCRdb used MiXCR to reprocess the 5' RACE reads, holding one entry per CDR3 protein. Of around 81,000 distinct CDR3 sequences in the sample, 11% to 15% are singletons; the top ten hold about 10%. J is TRBJ2-7 and V is TRBV18, with D hard to call. Sequenced input: whole blood. This receptor was taken from an adult who was a healthcare worker with PCR-confirmed SARS-CoV-2 infection or an uninfected control (not recorded which). In DNA form, the CDR3 reads TGTGCCAGCTCAACCCAGCCAAGTGCAGAATCCGAGCAGTACTTC. This gives the protein CASSTQPSAESEQYF.